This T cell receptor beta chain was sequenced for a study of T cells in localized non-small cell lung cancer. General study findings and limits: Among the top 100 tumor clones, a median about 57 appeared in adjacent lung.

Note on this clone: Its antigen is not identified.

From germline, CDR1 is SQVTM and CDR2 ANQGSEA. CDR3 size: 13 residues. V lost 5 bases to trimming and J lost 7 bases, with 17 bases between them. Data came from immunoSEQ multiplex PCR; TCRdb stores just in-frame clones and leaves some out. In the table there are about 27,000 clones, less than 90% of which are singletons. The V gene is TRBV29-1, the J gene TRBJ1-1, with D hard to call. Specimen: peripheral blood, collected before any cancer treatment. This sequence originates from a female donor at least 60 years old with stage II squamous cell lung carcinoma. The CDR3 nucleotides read TGCAGCGTTTTTAAGGGAGTCGGGCATGAAGCTTTCTTT. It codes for CSVFKGVGHEAFF.